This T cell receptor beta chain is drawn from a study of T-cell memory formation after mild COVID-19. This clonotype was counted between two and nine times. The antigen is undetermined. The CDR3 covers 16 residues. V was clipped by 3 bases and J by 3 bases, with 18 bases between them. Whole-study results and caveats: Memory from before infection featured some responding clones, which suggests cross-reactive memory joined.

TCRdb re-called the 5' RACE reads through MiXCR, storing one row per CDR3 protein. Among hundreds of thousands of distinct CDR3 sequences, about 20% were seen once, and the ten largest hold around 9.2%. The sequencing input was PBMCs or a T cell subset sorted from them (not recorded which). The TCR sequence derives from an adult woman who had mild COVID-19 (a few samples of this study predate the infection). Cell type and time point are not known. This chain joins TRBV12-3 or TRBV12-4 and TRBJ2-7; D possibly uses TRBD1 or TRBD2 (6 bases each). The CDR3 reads CASSFKGGSGYYEQYF. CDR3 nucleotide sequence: TGTGCCAGCAGTTTTAAGGGGGGATCAGGCTACTACGAGCAGTACTTC.